This TCR beta chain derives from a study of tumor-infiltrating lymphocytes in primary liver carcinoma. Findings and limits, study-wide: Compared with tumor region pairs, tumor-adjacent and tumor-blood pairs overlapped less. Tumor samples exhibited a significantly greater top-250-clone fraction than blood samples (p = 0.039).

With regard to this clonotype: Its antigen remains unknown. The junction departs from the called germline gene at one end, perhaps through a read error.

Co-extraction of both nucleic acids (RNA and DNA) used about 19-33 mg of unsorted bulk tissue. Total RNA (around 500 ng) served as template for TCR beta cDNA synthesis primed by a constant-region primer. Generation of the TCR beta libraries relied on three nested multiplex PCR rounds using slightly modified ARM-PCR. TCRdb called the multiplex PCR reads again in MiXCR, with one record for every CDR3 protein. The data contain approximately 46,000 distinct CDR3 sequences, 75% of them singletons. Sequenced input: tumor-adjacent normal liver tissue. The receptor was derived from a woman between 25 and 40 years old with primary liver carcinoma and hepatitis B virus infection.

In DNA form, the CDR3 reads TGTGCCAGCAGCACAGGACCTGAGGCTTTCTTT. Translating gives CASSTGPEAFF. The chain combines TRBV5-6 with TRBJ1-1, with D maybe TRBD1 (5 bases). This CDR3 comprises 11 residues. Germline CDR1 and CDR2: SGHDT and YYEEEE.